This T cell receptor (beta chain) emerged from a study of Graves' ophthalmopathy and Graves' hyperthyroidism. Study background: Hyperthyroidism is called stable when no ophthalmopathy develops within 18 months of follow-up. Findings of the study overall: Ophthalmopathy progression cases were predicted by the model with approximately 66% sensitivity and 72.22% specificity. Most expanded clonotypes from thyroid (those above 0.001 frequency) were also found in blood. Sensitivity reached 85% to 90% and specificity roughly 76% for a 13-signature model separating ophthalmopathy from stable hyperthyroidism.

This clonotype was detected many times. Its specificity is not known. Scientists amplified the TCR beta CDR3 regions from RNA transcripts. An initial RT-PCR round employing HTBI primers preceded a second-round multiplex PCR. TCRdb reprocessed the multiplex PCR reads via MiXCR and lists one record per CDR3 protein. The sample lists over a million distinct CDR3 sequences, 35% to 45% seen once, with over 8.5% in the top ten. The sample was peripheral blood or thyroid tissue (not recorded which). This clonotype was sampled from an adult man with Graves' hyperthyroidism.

The CDR3 nucleotides are TGTGCCACCAGTGACCCCGGGACAGGAGTCTACGAGCAGTACTTC. Its protein product is CATSDPGTGVYEQYF. This chain joins TRBV24-1 and TRBJ2-7; 8 bases line up with TRBD1. With V trimmed by 4 bases and J by 3 bases, 7 bases remained unmatched. The length of the CDR3 is 15 residues. In germline, CDR1 is KGHDR, CDR2 SFDVKD.